This TCR beta chain comes out of a study of T cells in Graves' hyperthyroidism and ophthalmopathy. The study's findings and limits: Most clonotypes expanded in the thyroid (above 0.001) were also present in blood. Stable hyperthyroidism was told apart from ophthalmopathy by a model built on 13 V-J features.

This clonotype was observed at least ten times. Its target is unknown. TCR beta CDR3 regions were amplified from RNA. Initially, a first-round RT-PCR of the TCR CDR3 employed the HTBI primer set. One entry per CDR3 protein, called by TCRdb with MiXCR from the multiplex PCR reads. The table records roughly 240,000 distinct CDR3 sequences, almost 25% of them present only once. Ophthalmopathy cases met thresholds of Clinical Activity Score at least 3, NOSPECS grade at least 4 and duration under 3 months. Orbital computed tomography and thyroid ultrasound, together with serum TRAb and thyroxine and clinical symptoms, were used for diagnoses. The CDR3 is made up of 16 amino acids. V was cut by 0 bases and J by 0 bases, with 11 bases left in between. Germline V lookup: CDR1 LGHNA, CDR2 YNFKEQ.

The sequencing input was blood. This TCR was sampled from a woman in her thirties or forties with Graves' ophthalmopathy. V gene TRBV4-2 combines with J gene TRBJ1-2; D remains ambiguous. Here the CDR3 reads CASSQDLERANYGYTF. The DNA of the CDR3 is TGTGCCAGCAGCCAAGATCTGGAAAGAGCTAACTATGGCTACACCTTC.